These 30 T cell receptor beta chains share one sample of origin, sequenced in a study of CXCR3-negative and CXCR3-positive naive CD8 T cells. Study-wide findings and caveats: In CXCR3-positive naive cells, the TRB CDR3s were more hydrophobic than in CXCR3-negative naive cells.

No antigens are known for them. Preparation of TRB cDNA libraries relied on 5' RACE carrying UMI labels. TCRdb reprocessed the 5' RACE reads and keeps a single row for each CDR3 protein, giving no DNA. Its listing shows about 110,000 distinct CDR3 sequences. Sequencing was performed on naive CXCR3+ CD8+ T cells from blood. Subset given: CD45RO-CCR7+CD27+CD95- naive CD8+ T cells expressing CXCR3 (TNR3+). These receptors were taken from a human donor in good health. Some clones in this sample may be carry-over from other donors' samples.

The rearrangement links TRBV2 to TRBJ2-1; no DNA is available, so the TRBD1 call from TCRdb remains unchecked. The CDR3 extends over 15 amino acids. Germline lookup yields CDR1 SNHLY and CDR2 FYNNEI. The CDR3 is CASREVGTGGNEQFF.

V and J are TRBV11-3 and TRBJ2-2; the D call from TCRdb, TRBD2, cannot be confirmed without DNA. The CDR3 has 16 residues. Per germline, CDR1 SGHNT and CDR2 YENEEA. CDR3 sequence: CASSSPLKRETGELFF.

The chain's CDR3 is CASSELAGEQYF. The genes are TRBV7-9 and TRBJ2-7; TCRdb's assignment of TRBD2 cannot be checked, as there is no DNA. CDR1 and CDR2 (germline): SEHNR, FQNEAQ (reference sequence). The CDR3 extends over 12 amino acids.

This chain joins TRBV7-9 and TRBJ2-1. Germline V CDR1 and CDR2: SEHNR, FQNEAQ (reference sequence). CDR3 length equals 11 residues. The CDR3 here is CASSLQSEQFF.

The J gene is TRBJ2-2, the V gene TRBV5-1. The germline gives CDR1 SGHRS, CDR2 YFSETQ. The CDR3 runs 15 residues. CDR3 sequence reads: CASSPTAANTGELFF.

The chain links TRBV21-1 to TRBJ2-7. TRBV21-1 is a pseudogene segment. This CDR3 region has 15 residues. CDR3 in amino acids: CASSKSPVNPYEQYF.

V gene TRBV28 combines with J gene TRBJ2-5; checking the TCRdb D call of TRBD2 is not possible without DNA. The CDR3 length is 14 residues. Germline CDR1 and CDR2: MDHEN and SYDVKM. CDR3 in amino acids: CASGTSGVGETQYF. Combining the CDR3 with reference TRBV28 and TRBJ2-5 gives the whole variable domain DVKVTQSSRYLVKRTGEKVFLECVQDMDHENMFWYRQDPGLGLRLIYFSYDVKMKEKGDIPEGYSVSREKKERFSLILESASTNQTSMYLCASGTSGVGETQYFGPGTRLLVL.

The chain employs TRBV9 and TRBJ2-7; TCRdb indicates TRBD1, and absent DNA this call remains unverified. Germline CDR1 SGDLS, CDR2 YYNGEE. The CDR3 totals 15 residues. CDR3: CASSAGQGASNEQYF.

The chain carries TRBV5-1 and TRBJ2-5; TCRdb's D call, TRBD1, is unchecked because there is no DNA. The CDR3 totals 15 residues. CDR1 SGHRS and CDR2 YFSETQ come from the germline V gene. This chain's CDR3 is CASSLGDIGQETQYF.

The rearrangement links TRBV30 to TRBJ2-1; TCRdb's D call of TRBD1 is untestable without DNA. This CDR3 comprises 14 residues. Germline CDR1 GTSNPN, CDR2 SVGIG (reference sequence). The CDR3: CAWSGGTTGNEQFF.

The chain combines TRBV5-1 with TRBJ1-2; the TRBD1 assignment by TCRdb is unverifiable without DNA. The CDR3 is 16 amino acids. CDR1 and CDR2 from the germline V gene are SGHRS and YFSETQ. CDR3 in amino acids: CASSLPDFGTGDGYTF.

This chain connects TRBV7-9 to TRBJ2-6; TCRdb returns TRBD1, unconfirmable since there is no DNA. This CDR3 has 16 residues. Germline CDR1 SEHNR, CDR2 FQNEAQ (reference sequence). The CDR3 protein is CASSSSTGAGANVLTF.

The chain couples TRBV9 to TRBJ2-1. The germline V gene encodes CDR1 SGDLS and CDR2 YYNGEE. This CDR3 spans 14 amino acids. The CDR3 loop is CASSPEDLGNEQFF.

This rearrangement joins TRBV29-1 to TRBJ1-2; the D call from TCRdb, TRBD1, cannot be confirmed without DNA. The CDR3 is 13 residues long. Germline lookup yields CDR1 SQVTM and CDR2 ANQGSEA. Here the CDR3 reads CSVEWGQNYGYTF.

The chain joins TRBV27 to TRBJ1-1. This CDR3 region has 17 residues. Germline CDR1 and CDR2: MNHEY and SMNVEV (reference sequence). Here the CDR3 reads CASSHRPMGGKNTEAFF.

This rearrangement joins TRBV7-3 to TRBJ2-7; the TCRdb call, TRBD1, lacks DNA for checking. This CDR3 spans 15 amino acids. Germline-derived CDR1 and CDR2 are SGHTA and FQGTGA. CDR3 region: CASSPHQGNGYEQYF.

This chain connects TRBV7-7 to TRBJ2-7; TCRdb gives TRBD1 as the D gene, but with no DNA this cannot be confirmed. CDR3 length: 15 residues. The germline CDR1 and CDR2 sequences are SSHAT and FNYEAQ (reference sequence). The CDR3 loop is CASSLGSGEPIEQYF.

This chain connects TRBV11-2 to TRBJ2-1; TCRdb reports TRBD2, a call that lacks DNA to check it against. CDR1 and CDR2 (germline): SGHAT, FQNNGV. This CDR3 is built from 17 residues. The CDR3 here is CASSLAASGDSYNEQFF.

This chain uses TRBV7-9 with TRBJ2-7; there is no DNA to check the TCRdb D call of TRBD1. The CDR3 is 15 residues long. Germline lookup yields CDR1 SEHNR and CDR2 FQNEAQ (reference sequence). CDR3 region: CASSFGQGADYEQYF.

The CDR3 here is CASSIDGGPPNEQFF. This chain joins TRBV19 and TRBJ2-1; the TCRdb D gene call, TRBD1, has no DNA to confirm it. CDR1 and CDR2 from the germline V gene are LNHDA and SQIVND (reference sequence). The CDR3 consists of 15 residues. The whole variable domain, remainder taken from reference TRBV19 and TRBJ2-1, is DGGITQSPKYLFRKEGQNVTLSCEQNLNHDAMYWYRQDPGQGLRLIYYSQIVNDFQKGDIAEGYSVSREKKESFPLTVTSAQKNPTAFYLCASSIDGGPPNEQFFGPGTRLTVL.

The V call is TRBV11-2, the J call TRBJ2-7; the D gene TCRdb calls, TRBD1, cannot be checked with no DNA. Germline assignment: CDR1 SGHAT and CDR2 FQNNGV. The CDR3 is 13 amino acids. CDR3 loop: CASSRGRGYEQYF.

This chain links TRBV5-1 with TRBJ1-2. The CDR3 covers 14 residues. Germline loops: CDR1 SGHRS, CDR2 YFSETQ. The CDR3 here is CASSRVGDGYGYTF.

The genes are TRBV4-2 and TRBJ2-7; the TRBD2 assignment by TCRdb is unverifiable without DNA. The CDR3 sequence is 16 residues long. In germline, CDR1 is LGHNA, CDR2 YNFKEQ. This chain's CDR3 is CASSQEAAAGVYEQYF.

The genes are TRBV19 and TRBJ2-5; TCRdb gives TRBD2 as the D gene, but with no DNA this cannot be confirmed. Looked up from germline, CDR1 is LNHDA and CDR2 is SQIVND (reference sequence). This CDR3 has 16 amino acids. The CDR3 protein is CASARDFTPTQETQYF.

V usage is TRBV5-1 and J usage is TRBJ1-1; TCRdb's D call of TRBD1 is untestable without DNA. Germline-derived CDR1 and CDR2 are SGHRS and YFSETQ. This CDR3 is 15 amino acids long. CDR3 in amino acids: CASSLAPDRVSEAFF.

The chain uses TRBV5-1 and TRBJ1-4. The germline V gene has CDR1 SGHRS and CDR2 YFSETQ. The CDR3 spans 15 residues. The CDR3: CASSERGATNEKLFF.

This rearrangement joins TRBV24-1 to TRBJ2-7. Germline lookup yields CDR1 KGHDR and CDR2 SFDVKD. This CDR3 comprises 11 residues. The CDR3 is CATSDGYEQYF.

The chain couples TRBV29-1 to TRBJ1-1; TCRdb's D gene call, TRBD1, goes unchecked for lack of DNA. Germline CDR1 reads SQVTM; CDR2 reads ANQGSEA. This CDR3 is 17 amino acids long. This CDR3 reads CSVEILGQGTEWTEAFF. The whole variable domain, remainder taken from reference TRBV29-1 and TRBJ1-1, is SAVISQKPSRDICQRGTSLTIQCQVDSQVTMMFWYRQQPGQSLTLIATANQGSEATYESGFVIDKFPISRPNLTFSTLTVSNMSPEDSSIYLCSVEILGQGTEWTEAFFGQGTRLTVV.

The chain has TRBV6-6 and TRBJ2-7; the TCRdb D gene call, TRBD2, has no DNA to confirm it. The CDR3 loop spans 15 amino acids. Germline V CDR1 and CDR2: MNHNY, SVGAGI (reference sequence). The CDR3 is CASSPPLAASYEQYF.

The chain has TRBV19 and TRBJ2-7; TCRdb calls TRBD1, which cannot be checked without DNA. Germline lookup yields CDR1 LNHDA and CDR2 SQIVND (reference sequence). The CDR3 has 12 residues. CDR3 sequence: CASGQGTYEQYF.